Detailed here is one T cell receptor beta chain. These data are taken from a study of blood T cell repertoires in COVID-19. Overall study: Samples of COVID-19 (acute and convalescent) were obtained from the United States, Italy and Spain. PBMCs, B-cell-depleted T cells, or T cells provided the cDNA or gDNA that made up the material.

Authors' processing steps: Amplification with reference gene primers provided the estimates of nucleated cell counts. Assay used: immunoSEQ multiplex PCR; TCRdb lists only in-frame clones, some missing. V and J calls and clone size follow that table, whereas D and trimming were derived from the DNA. The sample carries 30,000 or so clones, about four fifths recorded once. CDR3 length: 15 residues. Germline V gene data show CDR1 as MGHDK and CDR2 as SYGVNS. Trimming shortened V by 6 bases and J by 3 bases, and 17 bases separated the two germline ends. The sample consisted of peripheral blood. The sequence derives from a man in his fifties or sixties with acute or convalescent COVID-19. The chain carries TRBV25-1 and TRBJ1-1, with D uncertain. The CDR3 spells CASRSGMPLDTEAFF. DNA for the CDR3: TGTGCCAGCAGAAGCGGGATGCCTTTGGACACTGAAGCTTTCTTT.